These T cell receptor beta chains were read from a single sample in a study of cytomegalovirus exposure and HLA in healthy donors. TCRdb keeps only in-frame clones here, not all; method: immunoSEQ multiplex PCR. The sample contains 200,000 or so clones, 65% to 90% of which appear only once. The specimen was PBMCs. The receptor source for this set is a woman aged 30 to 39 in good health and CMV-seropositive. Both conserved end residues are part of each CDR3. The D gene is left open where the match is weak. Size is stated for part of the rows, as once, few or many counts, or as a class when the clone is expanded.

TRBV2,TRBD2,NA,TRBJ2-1,TGTGCCAGCAGTGATCTGGTGGGAGGGGCCTACAATGAGCAGTTCTTC,CASSDLVGGAYNEQFF
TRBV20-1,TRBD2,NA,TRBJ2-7,TGCAGTGCTGGGACTAGCCGGGAGCAGTACTTC,CSAGTSREQYF
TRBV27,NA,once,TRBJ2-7,TGTGCCAGCAGCCCGAGGGGGGGCTACGAGCAGTACTTC,CASSPRGGYEQYF
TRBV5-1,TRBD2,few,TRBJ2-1,TGCGCCAGCAGCGCAGGACTAGCGAGAGACAATGAGCAGTTCTTC,CASSAGLARDNEQFF
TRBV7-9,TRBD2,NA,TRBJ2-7,TGTGCCAGCAGCAAGGGAGGGTACGAGCAGTACTTC,CASSKGGYEQYF
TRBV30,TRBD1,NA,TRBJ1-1,TGTGCCTGGAGGGGACAGATCGAAGCTTTCTTT,CAWRGQIEAFF
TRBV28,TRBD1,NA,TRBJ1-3,TGTGCCAGCAGCCCGGGACAGGGAATCCAAGCTGGAAACACCATATATTTT,CASSPGQGIQAGNTIYF
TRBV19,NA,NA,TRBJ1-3,TGTGCCAGTAGTACCAACGATGCGGGGGAGCTCTTTGGAAACACCATATATTTT,CASSTNDAGELFGNTIYF
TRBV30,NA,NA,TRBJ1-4,TGTGCCTGGAGCGCCGGACAGCTTAATGAAAAACTGTTTTTT,CAWSAGQLNEKLFF
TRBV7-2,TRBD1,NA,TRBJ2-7,TGTGCCAGCAGCATCCGGGACAGGAGCTCCTACGAGCAGTACTTC,CASSIRDRSSYEQYF
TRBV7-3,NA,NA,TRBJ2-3,TGTGCCAGCAGCTTAGAAGCCCGTTTCACAGATACGCAGTATTTT,CASSLEARFTDTQYF
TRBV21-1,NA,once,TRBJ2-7,TGTGCCAGCAGCAAAGTAGGCCTAGCGGGAGAACAATGGTCCTACGAGCAGTACTTC,CASSKVGLAGEQWSYEQYF
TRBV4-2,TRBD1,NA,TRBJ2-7,TGTGCCAGCAGCCAATCCATGGGACAGTTAGCCTACGAGCAGTACTTC,CASSQSMGQLAYEQYF
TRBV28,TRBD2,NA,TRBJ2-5,TGTGCCACCTTGGGGACTACTCAAGAGACCCAGTACTTC,CATLGTTQETQYF
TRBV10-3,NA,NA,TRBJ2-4,TGTGCCATCAGTGGGGACGGAACAGGGAACATTCAGTACTTC,CAISGDGTGNIQYF
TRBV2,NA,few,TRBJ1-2,TGTGCCAGCAAGACACGTAACTATGGCTACACCTTC,CASKTRNYGYTF
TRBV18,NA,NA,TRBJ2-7,TGTGCCAGCTCCCCGGTTAGCGGCTCCTACGAGCAGTACTTC,CASSPVSGSYEQYF
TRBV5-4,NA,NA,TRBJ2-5,TGTGCCAGCAGACTCGGGCAGGGAGGAGAGACCCAGTACTTC,CASRLGQGGETQYF
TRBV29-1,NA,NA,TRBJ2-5,TGCAGCGTTGAAGCAGCGGGACAAATAGAGACCCAGTACTTC,CSVEAAGQIETQYF
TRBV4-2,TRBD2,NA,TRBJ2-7,TGTGCCAGCAGCCAAGTGCACAGCGGGAGGAGCTCCTACGAGCAGTACTTC,CASSQVHSGRSSYEQYF
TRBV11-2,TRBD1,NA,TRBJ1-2,TGTGCCAGCAGCTTAAGCAGGGGGGTCTATGGCTACACCTTC,CASSLSRGVYGYTF
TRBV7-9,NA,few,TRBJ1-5,TGTGCCAGCAGCGTAATAGGGGAGGGTAGCAATCAGCCCCAGCATTTT,CASSVIGEGSNQPQHF
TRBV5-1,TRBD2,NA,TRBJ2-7,TGCGCCAGCAGCCAGTCTTGGGCGGGAGCTTACGAGCAGTACTTC,CASSQSWAGAYEQYF
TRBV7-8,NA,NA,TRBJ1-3,TGTGCCAGCAGCCCCCGGGGGGTATCTGGAAACACCATATATTTT,CASSPRGVSGNTIYF
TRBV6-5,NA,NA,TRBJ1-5,TGTGCCAGCAGTTTATCACATTATAGCAATCAGCCCCAGCATTTT,CASSLSHYSNQPQHF
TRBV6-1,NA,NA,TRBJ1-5,TGTGCCAGCAGTGCCCTCTCTTCCCAGCCCCAGCATTTT,CASSALSSQPQHF
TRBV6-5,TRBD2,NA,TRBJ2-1,TGTGCCAGCAAAATCCCCGGGGGGGATGAGCAGTTCTTC,CASKIPGGDEQFF
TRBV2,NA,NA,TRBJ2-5,TGTGCCAGCAGGGCCGATGGAGAGACCCAGTACTTC,CASRADGETQYF
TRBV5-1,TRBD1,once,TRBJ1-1,TGCGCCAGCAGCGGACAGGGGTTAGATACTGAAGCTTTCTTT,CASSGQGLDTEAFF
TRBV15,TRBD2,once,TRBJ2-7,TGTGCCACCAGCAGAGAGAAACGCGGGAGCATTAACGAGCAGTACTTC,CATSREKRGSINEQYF
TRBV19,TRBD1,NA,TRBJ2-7,TGTGCCAGTAGCCCGACAGGGAACCACGAGCAGTACTTC,CASSPTGNHEQYF
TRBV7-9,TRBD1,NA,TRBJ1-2,TGTGCCAGCAGCCGGGACAGCTTTAACTATGGCTACACCTTC,CASSRDSFNYGYTF
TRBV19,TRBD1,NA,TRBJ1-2,TGTGCCAGTAGTGCCCGGGACAGGGGAGACTATGGCTACACCTTC,CASSARDRGDYGYTF
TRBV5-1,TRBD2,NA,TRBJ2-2,TGCGCCAGCAGCTTTGGGGTAGCGGGAGAGGCCGGGGAGCTGTTTTTT,CASSFGVAGEAGELFF
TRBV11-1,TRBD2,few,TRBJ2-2,TGTGCCAGCAGCTTGGATTTAGCGGGGAACACCGGGGAGCTGTTTTTT,CASSLDLAGNTGELFF
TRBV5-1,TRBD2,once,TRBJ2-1,TGCGCCAGCAGCTTGATGTGGGAGGGCCACAATGAGCAGTTCTTC,CASSLMWEGHNEQFF
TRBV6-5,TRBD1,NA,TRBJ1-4,TGTGCCAGCAGTTACTCGGGACAGGGCGGGGAAAAACTGTTTTTT,CASSYSGQGGEKLFF
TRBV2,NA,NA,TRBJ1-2,TGTGCCAGCAATAACAGAGACTATGGCTACACCTTC,CASNNRDYGYTF
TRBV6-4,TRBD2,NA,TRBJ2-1,TGTGCCAGCAGTGACGAGACTAGCGGGTCCGATGAGCAGTTCTTC,CASSDETSGSDEQFF
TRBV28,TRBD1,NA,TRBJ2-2,TGTGCCAGCAGTGACCGGGACAGGATGTTTACCGGGGAGCTGTTTTTT,CASSDRDRMFTGELFF
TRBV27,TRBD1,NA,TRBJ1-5,TGTGCCAGCAGTTTATCAGGCACAGGGGGCGGTCAGCCCCAGCATTTT,CASSLSGTGGGQPQHF
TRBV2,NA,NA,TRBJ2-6,TGTGCCAGCAGCCCTACCCTCTCTGGGGCCAACGTCCTGACTTTC,CASSPTLSGANVLTF